Presented here are 15 T cell receptor beta chains from one specimen sequenced in a study of patients and donors after allogeneic stem cell transplantation. TCRdb used MiXCR to reprocess the RT-PCR reads, holding one entry per CDR3 protein. The data contain 920,000 or so distinct CDR3 sequences, more than 15% of them seen just once; the ten biggest clones take up roughly 6%. Input material: blood, either unsorted or a sorted T cell fraction (not recorded which). These receptors came from a human donor who was either an allogeneic HSCT recipient or a stem cell or donor lymphocyte infusion donor (not recorded which). It is not recorded whose cells these are; they may come from a transplant donor.

This clonotype was counted between two and nine times. The CDR3 DNA sequence: TGCAGTGCAACGGCACCGACAGGGAACCACAATGAGCAGTTCTTC. It specifies CSATAPTGNHNEQFF. The V gene is TRBV20-1, the J gene TRBJ2-1; the match to TRBD1 covers 7 bases. Unmatched junction bases numbered 13, after V lost 6 bases and J lost 5 bases. The CDR3 sequence is 15 residues long. The germline CDR1 and CDR2 sequences are DFQATT and SNEGSKA (reference sequence).

V is TRBV24-1 and J is TRBJ2-3, with TRBD1 matching 9 bases. Germline CDR1 and CDR2: KGHDR and SFDVKD. The CDR3 has 17 residues. V gave up 3 bases and J gave up 5 bases; unmatched junction bases: 11. The DNA of the CDR3 is TGTGCCACCAGTGATGACAGGGGGAACGTAATTGAAGATACGCAGTATTTT. Protein: CATSDDRGNVIEDTQYF.

J is TRBJ1-2 and V is TRBV20-1; D unresolved. The CDR3 runs to 13 residues. Trimming took 5 bases from V and 4 from J, leaving 14 bases between them. Germline V gives CDR1 DFQATT, CDR2 SNEGSKA (reference sequence). CDR3 coding DNA: TGCAGTGCTCGAGTGAATGGACCCTATGGCTACACCTTC. Translating gives CSARVNGPYGYTF.

In DNA form, the CDR3 reads TGTGCCTGGAGTAACAGGGGAACCGGGGAGCTGTTTTTT. Its translation is CAWSNRGTGELFF. The V call is TRBV30, the J call TRBJ2-2; 7 nucleotides line up with TRBD1. Trimming took 2 bases from V and 5 from J; bases not matched to a gene: 2. Germline CDR1 is GTSNPN and CDR2 is SVGIG (reference sequence). The CDR3 is 13 amino acids.

This clonotype was seen a handful of times. The chain uses TRBV24-1 and TRBJ2-2; the match to TRBD1 covers 9 bases. With V trimmed by 6 bases and J by 3 bases, 7 bases remained unmatched. The germline V gene encodes CDR1 KGHDR and CDR2 SFDVKD. The CDR3 runs 16 residues. The CDR3 DNA sequence: TGTGCCACCAGTCCCGGGACAGGGCGTGACACCGGGGAGCTGTTTTTT. Its protein product is CATSPGTGRDTGELFF.

This clonotype was detected ten times or more. The V and J genes are TRBV12-3 or TRBV12-4 and TRBJ2-7; 12 positions match TRBD2. The CDR3 sequence is 14 residues long. V shed 3 bases, J shed 5 bases, and the junction held 2 bases outside the gene matches. The CDR3 DNA is TGTGCCAGCAGTTTCAGGACTAGCGGGGACGAGCAGTACTTC. Translation gives CASSFRTSGDEQYF.

This clonotype was seen only a few times. V usage is TRBV20-1 and J usage is TRBJ1-4, with D uncertain. This CDR3 has 13 residues. CDR1 DFQATT and CDR2 SNEGSKA come from the germline V gene (reference sequence). V shed 0 bases and J shed 8 bases, with 10 bases lying between them. The DNA for the CDR3 is TGCAGTGCTAGAGATAACGGGCACGAAAAACTGTTTTTT. Translated: CSARDNGHEKLFF.

This clonotype was detected only a few times. The chain is built from TRBV20-1 and TRBJ2-7; TRBD2 agrees at 7 bases. The CDR3 runs to 13 residues. The germline V gene encodes CDR1 DFQATT and CDR2 SNEGSKA (reference sequence). With V trimmed by 3 bases and J by 6 bases, 8 bases remained unmatched. The chain's CDR3 is CSASSGGLGEQYF. The DNA for the CDR3 is TGCAGTGCTAGCTCGGGGGGTTTGGGCGAGCAGTACTTC.

This clonotype was observed a handful of times. For the CDR3, the DNA is TGCGCCAGCAGCCAAGATGCAGCCACTTATAGCAATCAGCCCCAGCATTTT. Translating gives CASSQDAATYSNQPQHF. V gene TRBV4-3 combines with J gene TRBJ1-5; D gene unclear. Per germline, CDR1 LGHNA and CDR2 YSLEER. This CDR3 is 17 amino acids long. V was trimmed by 0 bases and J by 0 bases, leaving 12 bases between them.

This clonotype occurred once. V gene TRBV4-1 combines with J gene TRBJ2-3; maybe TRBD2 (6 bases). Germline-derived CDR1 and CDR2 are MGHRA and YSYEKL. This CDR3 is 19 amino acids long. Trimming took off 0 bases at V and 3 bases at J, with 22 bases between the two ends. CDR3 amino acids: CASSQEDVRGTLRTDTQYF. In DNA form, the CDR3 reads TGCGCCAGCAGCCAAGAGGACGTGAGAGGGACTCTCAGGACAGATACGCAGTATTTT.

Concerning this clonotype itself: The junction departs from the called germline gene at one end, perhaps through a read error. The rearrangement joins TRBV29-1 to TRBJ2-5; 7 bases fit TRBD2. In germline, CDR1 is SQVTM, CDR2 ANQGSEA. The CDR3 contains 10 residues. CDR3: CSGTERTSGF. The CDR3 bases are TGCAGCGGAACTGAGAGGACTAGTGGGTTC.

This clonotype was seen a few times. V usage is TRBV4-1 and J usage is TRBJ2-7, with TRBD2 matching 14 bases. V shed 5 bases, J shed 0 bases, and the junction held 6 bases outside the gene matches. The CDR3 consists of 17 residues. The germline V gene has CDR1 MGHRA and CDR2 YSYEKL. CDR3: CASSYGLAGGDSYEQYF. In DNA form, the CDR3 reads TGCGCCAGCAGCTATGGACTAGCGGGAGGAGACTCCTACGAGCAGTACTTC.

V is TRBV5-1 and J is TRBJ1-2; 8 bases fit TRBD1. This CDR3 region has 14 residues. Germline V CDR1 and CDR2: SGHRS, YFSETQ. Trimming cost V 4 bases and J 8 bases; bases outside gene matches: 10. The CDR3 region has the DNA TGCGCCAGCAGCGCGGATCGGACAGGGATCGGCTACACCTTC. It codes for CASSADRTGIGYTF.

This clonotype occurred many times. The J gene is TRBJ1-5, the V gene TRBV11-2, with no clear D. V was shortened by 2 bases and J by 6 bases, with 8 bases between the two germline ends. The germline CDR1 and CDR2 sequences are SGHAT and FQNNGV. The CDR3 extends over 13 amino acids. The CDR3 is CASSLRYGQPQHF. CDR3 sequence (DNA): TGTGCCAGCAGCTTAAGGTATGGTCAGCCCCAGCATTTT.

The chain carries TRBV10-3 and TRBJ2-3, with D tentatively TRBD1 (5 bases). The CDR3 is 14 residues long. Germline lookup yields CDR1 ENHRY and CDR2 SYGVKD. Between the trimmed V and J ends, which lost 4 bases and 4 bases, there was a span of 12 bases. The CDR3 protein is CAISGPGNADTQYF. The DNA of the CDR3 is TGTGCCATCAGTGGCCCAGGGAACGCAGATACGCAGTATTTT.